Listed below are T cell receptor beta chains from one sample, sequenced in a study of cytomegalovirus exposure and HLA in healthy donors. Here immunoSEQ multiplex PCR was the method, and the copy in TCRdb shows in-frame clones only, minus some. The table lists about 130,000 clones, roughly 90% of them singletons. What was sequenced was PBMCs. The receptors shown here come from a young woman in good health and CMV-seronegative. Each CDR3 is given without its conserved first and last residue. Each record gives: CDR3 length, V gene, J gene, CDR3 protein.

10	TRBV6-1	TRBJ2-7	ASSERGYEQY
12	TRBV11-2	TRBJ2-1	ASSLMLNAYEQF
14	TRBV2	TRBJ2-1	ASSTSETSGYNEQF
13	TRBV2	TRBJ2-2	ASSEARPGTGELF
13	TRBV15	TRBJ2-1	AIYKFGSVDNEQF
13	TRBV27	TRBJ2-1	ATINRDRGRDEQF
11	TRBV5-8	TRBJ2-3	ASSLRGTDTQY
13	TRBV28	TRBJ2-7	ASSLPGLADYEQY
10	TRBV7-9	TRBJ1-1	ASSQDSPEAF
11	TRBV11-3	TRBJ2-5	ASSPDGAETQY
16	TRBV5-1	TRBJ2-1	ASSSDGTSGRIYNEQF
11	TRBV10-3	TRBJ1-2	AISEIAGDGYT
13	TRBV9	TRBJ2-2	ASSGPSGHTGELF
13	TRBV18	TRBJ1-4	ASSPFPQGGEKLF
13	TRBV19	TRBJ1-1	ASSIRDSWNTEAF
13	TRBV27	TRBJ2-7	ASRFNSGSDYEQY
13	TRBV11-3	TRBJ2-7	ASSFASGRRYEQY
15	TRBV5-1	TRBJ2-7	ASSSPPGDWNFYEQY
10	TRBV2	TRBJ2-1	ASSEARPEQF
10	TRBV18	TRBJ2-7	ASSAGTYEQY
11	TRBV7-9	TRBJ1-1	ASSSRLNTEAF
13	TRBV13	TRBJ1-1	ASSVLDRGNTEAF
15	TRBV19	TRBJ2-1	ASTNSPGGSTYNEQF
11	TRBV28	TRBJ2-7	ASSERETYEQY
15	TRBV7-9	TRBJ2-1	ASSPLSGAGGNNEQF
12	TRBV19	TRBJ2-7	ASSSGTGSYEQY
13	TRBV5-4	TRBJ2-1	ASSLDTSGSDEQF
11	TRBV19	TRBJ2-5	ASMGTGGETQY
12	TRBV11-3	TRBJ1-2	ASSLVGEVSGYT
12	TRBV6-4	TRBJ2-2	ASSDSPGIGELF
14	TRBV11-3	TRBJ2-5	ASSLVIGGAGETQY
13	TRBV5-4	TRBJ2-7	ASSPGGSFSYEQY
13	TRBV9	TRBJ2-3	ASSASSGYTDTQY
13	TRBV5-1	TRBJ2-2	ASSWGTENTGELF